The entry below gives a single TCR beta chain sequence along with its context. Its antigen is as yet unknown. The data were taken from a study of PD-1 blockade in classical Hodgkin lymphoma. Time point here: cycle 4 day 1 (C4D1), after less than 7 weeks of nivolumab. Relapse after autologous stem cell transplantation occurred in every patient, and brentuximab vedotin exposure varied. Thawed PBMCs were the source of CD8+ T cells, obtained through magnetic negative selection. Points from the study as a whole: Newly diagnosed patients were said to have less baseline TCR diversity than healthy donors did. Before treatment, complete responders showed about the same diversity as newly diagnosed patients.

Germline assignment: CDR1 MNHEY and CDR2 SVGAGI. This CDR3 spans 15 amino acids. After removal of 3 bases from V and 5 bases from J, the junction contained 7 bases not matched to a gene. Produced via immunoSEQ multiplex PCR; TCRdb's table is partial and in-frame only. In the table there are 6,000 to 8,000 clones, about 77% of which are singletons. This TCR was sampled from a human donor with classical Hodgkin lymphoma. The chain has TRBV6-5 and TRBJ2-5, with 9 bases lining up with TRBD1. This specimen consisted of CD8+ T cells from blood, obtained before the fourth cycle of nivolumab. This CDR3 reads CASSYEGQGAETQYF. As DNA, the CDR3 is TGTGCCAGCAGTTATGAGGGACAGGGTGCCGAGACCCAGTACTTC.